This T cell receptor (beta chain) originates from a study of tumor-infiltrating lymphocytes in primary liver carcinoma. In the study overall: The tumors, T1-T3 N0M0 lesions, were about 4.2 to 10 cm across.

Points from the study as a whole: Blood fell significantly below tumors in its top-250-clone fraction (p = 0.039).

They got blood RNA out of unsorted whole blood and also pulled out germline DNA. Chronic HBV infection, untreated so far, was present in the patients. Details on this clonotype: Its antigen is as yet unknown. A read error may account for a junction end that differs from germline.

This CDR3 contains 15 residues. Germline V gene data show CDR1 as LGHNA and CDR2 as YNFKEQ. The input was 500 ng total RNA; TCR beta cDNA was made from it with a constant-region primer. Three-round nested multiplex PCR performed with slightly modified ARM-PCR produced the TCR beta libraries. Amplification in the first two PCR rounds was performed using TRBV1-TRBV30 forward primers and a C-beta reverse primer for 9 to 11 cycles each. In TCRdb, the multiplex PCR reads were re-called with MiXCR into one record per CDR3 protein. The sample lists about 200,000 distinct CDR3 sequences, roughly 61% occurring once.

The rearrangement links TRBV4-2 to TRBJ2-3; D is possibly TRBD1 (8 bases). The source is a woman aged 55 to 70 with primary liver carcinoma and hepatitis B virus infection. Specimen: peripheral blood. CDR3 bases: TGTGTCAGCTCGGGAGGACAGGGTTATACAGATACGCAGTATTTT. Its translation is CVSSGGQGYTDTQYF.